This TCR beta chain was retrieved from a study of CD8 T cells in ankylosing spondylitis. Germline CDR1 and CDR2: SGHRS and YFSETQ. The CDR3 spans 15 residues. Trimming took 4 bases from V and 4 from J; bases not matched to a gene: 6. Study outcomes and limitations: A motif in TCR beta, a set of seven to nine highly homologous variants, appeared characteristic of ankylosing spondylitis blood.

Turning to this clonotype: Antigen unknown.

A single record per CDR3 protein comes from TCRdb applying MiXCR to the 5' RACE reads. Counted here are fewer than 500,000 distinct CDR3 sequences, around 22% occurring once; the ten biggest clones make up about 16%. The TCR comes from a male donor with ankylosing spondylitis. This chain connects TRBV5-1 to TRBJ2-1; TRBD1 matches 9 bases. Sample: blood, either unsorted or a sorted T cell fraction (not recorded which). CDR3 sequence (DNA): TGCGCCAGCAGCGCGGGACAGGGTACGTACAATGAGCAGTTCTTC. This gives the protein CASSAGQGTYNEQFF.